The clone carrying this TCR beta chain was counted at least ten times. Between the trimmed V and J ends, which lost 2 bases and 5 bases, there was a span of 12 bases. This CDR3 is 14 amino acids long. This sample was taken from a study of T cells in Graves' hyperthyroidism and ophthalmopathy. Overall study: Peripheral blood collection took place at initial diagnosis, before any treatment.

RNA transcripts provided the source from which TCR beta CDR3 regions were amplified. With the HTBI primer set, the TCR CDR3 went through a first round of RT-PCR. TCRdb independently ran MiXCR on the multiplex PCR reads; one entry per CDR3 protein. The profile shows under 350,000 distinct CDR3 sequences, over 15% of them singletons. This receptor was obtained from a woman aged 60-75 years with Graves' ophthalmopathy. The source material was blood. The chain joins TRBV12-3 or TRBV12-4 to TRBJ1-1; D perhaps matches TRBD1 (6 bases). The CDR3, as DNA: TGTGCCAGCAGTTTACGGGGGGCAAAGACTGAAGCTTTCTTT. Its protein is CASSLRGAKTEAFF.